This T cell receptor beta chain was recovered during a study of PD-L1 blockade in urothelial cancer. Stated time point: pretreatment peripheral blood. Profiled with immunoSEQ multiplex PCR; TCRdb holds only in-frame clones, not every one. The sample has under 95,000 clones, roughly 84% seen once; the top ten hold around 2.1%. The CDR3 has 15 amino acids. V gave up 0 bases and J gave up 1 base, with 7 bases separating them. Per germline, CDR1 ENHRY and CDR2 SYGVKD. The genes are TRBV10-3 and TRBJ1-3, with D unclear. The material was PBMCs, obtained around atezolizumab (anti-PD-L1) treatment. The TCR sequence derives from a man between 60 and 70 years old with urothelial cancer. Here the CDR3 DNA reads TGTGCCATCAGTGAGTCCGGCGGTTCTGGAAACACCATATATTTT. Translation: CAISESGGSGNTIYF.